This T cell receptor beta chain was found in a study of cytomegalovirus exposure and HLA in healthy donors. Study-level background: A later analysis reported the 90 to 150 validation repertoires used the same platform as the roughly 700 first-cohort repertoires. Study results and caveats: The study labeled 150 to 200 TCR beta chains cytomegalovirus-associated. The dataset shows that most TCR sequences were rare, while some public TCRs occurred in many donors. It was reportedly the case that the classifier diagnosed cytomegalovirus status with high specificity and sensitivity.

In regard to this clone: The target antigen is unknown.

This CDR3 comprises 14 residues. V dropped 5 bases and J dropped 8; count of bases not matched to a gene: 11. Germline V lookup: CDR1 LNHDA, CDR2 SQIVND (reference sequence). Clones were read by immunoSEQ multiplex PCR, and TCRdb kept only the in-frame ones, dropping some. The table shows some 170,000 clones, with around nine tenths occurring only once. Sequenced input: PBMCs. The receptor's source is a woman in her 30s in good health and CMV-seronegative. J is TRBJ1-2 and V is TRBV19; 7 bases align to TRBD1. The CDR3 reads CASSPQGGLSGYTF. As DNA, the CDR3 is TGTGCCAGTAGTCCCCAGGGGGGCCTTTCGGGCTACACCTTC.